The clone carrying this T cell receptor (beta chain) turned up a few times. Its antigen remains unidentified. The read ends 3 residues early relative to the CDR3; the germline J gene fills the gap. The sample is drawn from a study of T cell clonality in common variable immunodeficiency. Study conclusions and caveats: In common variable immunodeficiency, TCR beta chains reportedly carried fewer deletions and N-nucleotide insertions. CVID subjects had higher TCRbeta clonality than healthy controls, most marked in about a third.

Germline V gene sequence: CDR1 SQVTM, CDR2 ANQGSEA. CDR3 length: 15 amino acids. After removal of 6 bases from V and 5 bases from J, the junction contained 10 bases not matched to a gene. This table comes from immunoSEQ multiplex PCR, and its TCRdb copy is limited to in-frame clones, with some not included. The sample shows approximately 29,000 clones, none of them appearing just once. Reduced serum IgG, IgA and/or IgM plus specific antibody deficiency defined CVID. CVID subjects had received replacement immunoglobulin for at least one year. No CVID subject was ill or on immunomodulatory drugs when sampled.

The clonotype originates from a human donor with common variable immunodeficiency. Sequenced input: peripheral blood mononuclear cells. The rearrangement joins TRBV29-1 to TRBJ2-7, with 13 bases matching TRBD2. This chain's CDR3 is CSVVLGLAGSNEQYF. The sequenced part of the CDR3 DNA is TGCAGCGTCGTCCTGGGACTAGCGGGGAGCAACGAG.